The clone carrying this TCR beta chain was observed a handful of times. The sample comes from a study of molecular identifiers for immune sequencing clone quantification. About the study: With replicates, the RNA of about 21,000 or 97,000 naive CD8 cells was split five ways and four were sequenced.

CDR1 and CDR2 from the germline V gene are MNHEY and SMNVEV (reference sequence). Trimming cost V 5 bases and J 4 bases, with 12 bases left between them. The CDR3 is 14 amino acids. Isolation of naive CD8 T cells was achieved by sorting on a CD8+CD4-CCR7+CD45RA+ phenotype. TCRdb called the PCR reads again in MiXCR, with one record for every CDR3 protein. The data hold over 65,000 distinct CDR3 sequences, with approximately 23% observed a single time. This rearrangement joins TRBV27 to TRBJ1-3; D is unresolved. The specimen was naive CD8+ T cells from blood, with Jurkat cell RNA spiked in. The subset is: FACS-sorted CD8+CD4-CCR7+CD45RA+ naive T cells. The source is a human donor in good health. Some libraries in this study had Jurkat cell RNA spiked in. CDR3 region: CASSPVSGGNTIYF. The CDR3 region has the DNA TGTGCCAGCAGTCCAGTCTCGGGAGGAAACACCATATATTTT.